This T cell receptor (beta chain) was profiled in a study of blood T cell repertoires in COVID-19. Across the whole study: Samples taken during acute and convalescent COVID-19 were collected in the United States, Italy and Spain. PBMCs, B-cell-depleted T cells, or T cells provided the cDNA or gDNA that made up the material.

Germline assignment: CDR1 KGHSH and CDR2 LQKENI. Trimming stripped 2 bases from V and 0 bases from J, with 13 bases between. The CDR3 sequence is 16 residues long. Methods used by the authors: Amplifying reference gene primers gave estimates of nucleated cell counts. TCRdb's table, derived via immunoSEQ multiplex PCR, lists solely in-frame clones and lacks some. The V and J calls and the clone size are those of that table, but D and trimming were determined from the DNA. The repertoire holds fewer than 80,000 clones, with more than 75% as singletons. The TCR sequence derives from a man aged 65 to 85 with acute or convalescent COVID-19. The sample taken for sequencing was peripheral blood. The chain is built from TRBV18 and TRBJ1-1, with D unclear. This chain's CDR3 is CASSPDVANMNTEAFF. CDR3 in DNA: TGTGCCAGCTCACCAGATGTGGCCAACATGAACACTGAAGCTTTCTTT.